The sequence of this T cell receptor (beta chain) was determined in a study of blood T cell repertoires in COVID-19. About the research overall: The analysed material was cDNA or gDNA that came from T cells, B-cell-depleted T cells, or PBMCs.

Original data processing: The authors estimated nucleated cell counts from reference gene primer amplification. Clones were sequenced by immunoSEQ multiplex PCR, and TCRdb holds only the in-frame ones, with some missing. D and trimming were read from the DNA, whereas the V and J calls and clone size are those reported in that table. The profile shows around 280,000 clones, about 88% of them singletons. The table lists this clone with a count of one. Germline V gene lookup returns CDR1 LGHNA and CDR2 YNFKEQ. V was cut by 0 bases and J by 3 bases, with 11 bases left in between. This CDR3 region has 15 residues.

This chain connects TRBV4-2 to TRBJ1-1; D is uncertain. The sequence was collected from a man aged 65 to 85 with acute or convalescent COVID-19. Sequenced input: peripheral blood. The CDR3: CASSQDKAAYTEAFF. As DNA, the CDR3 is TGTGCCAGCAGCCAAGATAAGGCGGCGTACACTGAAGCTTTCTTT.